This record looks at one TCR beta chain sequence and its context. These data belong to a study of blood T cell repertoires in COVID-19. Overall study: The cDNA or gDNA used as material had been derived from T cells, B-cell-depleted T cells, or PBMCs.

The authors' processing: Nucleated cell counts were estimated from reference gene primer amplification. The repertoire was sequenced with immunoSEQ multiplex PCR; TCRdb's copy has only in-frame clones and lacks some. The V and J calls and clone size are taken from that table; D and trimming were inferred from the DNA. The repertoire includes fewer than 200,000 clones, 70% to 85% of them detected once, and 4.5% to 6.5% sits in the top ten. This CDR3 is built from 15 residues. From germline, CDR1 is MNHNS and CDR2 SASEGT. V gave up 3 bases and J gave up 3 bases, with 11 bases separating them. Self-reported history from a screening survey and questionnaire set each donor's cohort.

This chain joins TRBV6-1 and TRBJ2-2; D gene uncertain. Sequenced material: PBMCs or T cells enriched from blood (not recorded which). The TCR comes from an older woman with acute COVID-19. The CDR3 sequence: CASSEVPGYTGELFF. For the CDR3, the DNA is TGTGCCAGCAGTGAGGTCCCAGGCTACACCGGGGAGCTGTTTTTT.